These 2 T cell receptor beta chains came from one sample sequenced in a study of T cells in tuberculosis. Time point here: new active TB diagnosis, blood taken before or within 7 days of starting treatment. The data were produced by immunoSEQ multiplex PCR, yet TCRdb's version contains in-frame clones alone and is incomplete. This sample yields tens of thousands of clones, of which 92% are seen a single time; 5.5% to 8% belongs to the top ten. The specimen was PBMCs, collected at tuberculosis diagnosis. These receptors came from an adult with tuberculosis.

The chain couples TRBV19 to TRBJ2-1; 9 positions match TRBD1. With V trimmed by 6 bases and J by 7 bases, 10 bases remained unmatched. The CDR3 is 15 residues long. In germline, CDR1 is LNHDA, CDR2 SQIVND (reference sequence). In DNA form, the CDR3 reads TGTGCCAGTAGCTCCGGGACAGGGTATAGGAATGAGCAGTTCTTC. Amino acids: CASSSGTGYRNEQFF.

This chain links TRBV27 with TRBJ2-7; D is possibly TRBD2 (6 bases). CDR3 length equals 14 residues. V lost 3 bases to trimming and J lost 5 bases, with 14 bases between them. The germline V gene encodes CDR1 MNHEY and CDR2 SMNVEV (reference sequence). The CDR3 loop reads CASSFETSRNEQYF. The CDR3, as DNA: TGTGCCAGCAGTTTCGAGACTAGTCGTAACGAGCAGTACTTC.